One sample yielded the 30 T cell receptor beta chains listed below, sequenced in a study of CD8+ T cells in alopecia areata (dated by TCRdb to between 2017 and 2018). The library relied on the immunoSEQ multiplex PCR assay. RNA was extracted from all samples and reverse transcribed into cDNA as template for TCR sequencing. As stored in TCRdb, this immuneACCESS dataset retains in-frame rearrangements with V and J assigned. A fraction of the clones does not appear; measured against another copy, unresolved V genes explain less than half of the discrepancy, and the remainder lacks a known reason. This sample is represented by 90,000 to 150,000 clones; over 60% of them were singletons. The leading ten clones occupy around 2.8% of the sample. Sequenced: CD4+ T cells sorted from blood. The source is a human donor in good health.

The chain is built from TRBV6-5 and TRBJ2-5; 10 bases are a match to TRBD1. Per the germline V gene, CDR1 is MNHEY and CDR2 is SVGAGI. The CDR3 consists of 16 residues. The V and J ends lost 2 bases and 4 bases, in that order; junction bases with no gene match: 7. CDR3 region: CASSYSGTGVGETQYF. The CDR3 coding sequence is TGTGCCAGCAGTTACAGCGGGACAGGGGTGGGAGAGACCCAGTACTTC.

The J gene is TRBJ1-2, the V gene TRBV19; TRBD1 aligns across 9 bases. J was trimmed by 2 bases and V by 3 bases; bases with no gene match: 7. CDR1 and CDR2 (germline): LNHDA, SQIVND (reference sequence). The CDR3 sequence is 16 residues long. The CDR3 nucleotides read TGTGCCAGTAGTATGACAGGGGGAACAAAAAACTATGGCTACACCTTC. This sequence encodes CASSMTGGTKNYGYTF.

The V and J genes are TRBV15 and TRBJ2-1; TRBD2 agrees at 8 bases. Germline CDR1 LNHNV, CDR2 YYDKDF (reference sequence). The CDR3 extends over 15 amino acids. J gave up 4 bases and V 6 bases, and 8 bases lay outside the gene matches. The CDR3 protein is CATRPAGVGYNEQFF. CDR3 bases: TGTGCCACCAGACCAGCGGGGGTAGGTTACAATGAGCAGTTCTTC.

V gene TRBV4-1 combines with J gene TRBJ1-1; tentative D call: TRBD1 (5 bases). V was clipped by 5 bases and J by 1 base, with 14 bases between them. CDR1 is MGHRA and CDR2 is YSYEKL in the germline V gene. The CDR3 covers 15 residues. The CDR3 protein is CASSKGATSNTEAFF. CDR3 DNA: TGCGCCAGCAGCAAAGGGGCTACTTCGAACACTGAAGCTTTCTTT.

The chain recombines TRBV6-1 with TRBJ2-7; TRBD1 matches at 10 bases. The CDR3 has 14 residues. J lost 3 bases, V lost 6 bases, and 5 bases had no gene match. Germline V gives CDR1 MNHNS, CDR2 SASEGT. The CDR3 region has the DNA TGTGCCAGCAGGTGGGGGACAGGGGACTACGAGCAGTACTTC. Residues: CASRWGTGDYEQYF.

This clone was picked up a small number of times. The rearrangement joins TRBV2 to TRBJ1-5; D not resolved. Trimming took off 6 bases at V and 0 bases at J, with 6 bases between the two ends. Germline V gene data show CDR1 as SNHLY and CDR2 as FYNNEI. The CDR3 is 13 amino acids. This CDR3 reads CASRRYSNQPQHF. The CDR3 bases are TGTGCCAGCAGGCGGTATAGCAATCAGCCCCAGCATTTT.

This clone has a single count. The V and J genes are TRBV7-2 and TRBJ2-7; D gene uncertain. Germline V gene sequence: CDR1 SGHTA, CDR2 FQGNSA. CDR3 size: 15 residues. V dropped 6 bases and J dropped 5 bases, with 20 bases sitting between them. CDR3 loop: CASSSLVGNPDEQYF. The CDR3 DNA sequence: TGTGCCAGCAGTTCTTTAGTGGGAAACCCGGACGAGCAGTACTTC.

V and J are TRBV30 and TRBJ1-1, with D hard to call. The CDR3 extends over 11 amino acids. V lost 1 base to trimming and J lost 11 bases, with 11 bases between them. CDR1 is GTSNPN, CDR2 SVGIG, per germline (reference sequence). The CDR3 loop reads CAWSGVRAAFF. CDR3 in DNA: TGTGCCTGGAGTGGGGTCCGCGCGGCTTTCTTT.

J is TRBJ2-2 and V is TRBV14, with a weak D call TRBD2 (6 bases). V gave up 0 bases and J gave up 7 bases, with 12 bases separating them. Germline V gives CDR1 SGHDN, CDR2 FVKESK. The CDR3 covers 15 residues. The CDR3: CASSQDYPGVGELFF. CDR3 DNA sequence: TGTGCCAGCAGCCAAGATTATCCGGGGGTCGGGGAGCTGTTTTTT.

The chain combines TRBV9 with TRBJ1-2; D remains unclear. This CDR3 contains 14 residues. V lost 0 bases and J 0 bases, leaving 6 bases between the germline ends. CDR1 and CDR2 from the germline V gene are SGDLS and YYNGEE. The CDR3 region is CASSVGEANYGYTF. As DNA, the CDR3 is TGTGCCAGCAGCGTAGGGGAAGCTAACTATGGCTACACCTTC.

This clone was seen just once. The gene calls are TRBV2 and TRBJ2-5; D is possibly TRBD2 (5 bases). CDR3 length: 15 residues. Germline lookup yields CDR1 SNHLY and CDR2 FYNNEI. V was pared by 3 bases and J by 4 bases, with 15 bases between. CDR3 in amino acids: CASSDSLAYGETQYF. CDR3 sequence (DNA): TGTGCCAGCAGTGATTCCCTAGCCTATGGAGAGACCCAGTACTTC.

The chain has TRBV18 and TRBJ2-6; D is unclear. This CDR3 has 17 amino acids. Trimming shortened V by 6 bases and J by 3 bases, and 18 bases separated the two germline ends. Germline CDR1 KGHSH, CDR2 LQKENI. The CDR3 protein is CASSYGRTSGGANVLTF. CDR3 nucleotides: TGTGCCAGCTCTTACGGACGGACCTCTGGTGGGGCCAACGTCCTGACTTTC.

The CDR3 sequence is CASSLDIGVVGSYEQYF. The CDR3 nucleotides read TGTGCCAGCAGCTTGGATATCGGGGTAGTTGGTTCCTACGAGCAGTACTTC. V and J are TRBV5-4 and TRBJ2-7; D might be TRBD2 (5 bases). In germline, CDR1 is SGHNT, CDR2 YYREEE (reference sequence). Trimming shortened V by 0 bases and J by 1 base, and 17 bases separated the two germline ends. CDR3 length: 17 amino acids.

The chain employs TRBV15 and TRBJ2-2; no reliable D call. Germline CDR1 is LNHNV and CDR2 is YYDKDF (reference sequence). This CDR3 is built from 15 residues. Trimming stripped 3 bases from V and 7 bases from J, with 15 bases between. The chain's CDR3 is CATSRNYRADGELFF. The CDR3 region has the DNA TGTGCCACCAGCAGGAACTATAGGGCGGACGGGGAGCTGTTTTTT.

This clone occurred a few times. V usage is TRBV29-1 and J usage is TRBJ2-5; 9 bases are a match to TRBD1. Germline CDR1 and CDR2: SQVTM and ANQGSEA. The CDR3 is 14 amino acids. J was trimmed by 5 bases and V by 6 bases; bases with no gene match: 10. The CDR3: CSVAPGQGLETQYF. The CDR3 DNA reads TGCAGCGTAGCACCGGGACAGGGACTGGAGACCCAGTACTTC.

The chain carries TRBV29-1 and TRBJ2-3; D possibly uses TRBD1 or TRBD2 (5 bases each). Germline CDR1 reads SQVTM; CDR2 reads ANQGSEA. There are 14 residues in the CDR3. Trimming pared 4 bases from V and 6 bases from J, leaving 17 bases between. In DNA form, the CDR3 reads TGCAGCGTTGTGGCCGGGGCCCGAGCCGATACGCAGTATTTT. Protein: CSVVAGARADTQYF.

This clone has more than one count but fewer than ten. This chain uses TRBV11-2 with TRBJ1-2; D gene uncertain. CDR3 length: 15 amino acids. Looked up from germline, CDR1 is SGHAT and CDR2 is FQNNGV. V lost 0 bases to trimming and J lost 8 bases, with 16 bases between them. The DNA for the CDR3 is TGTGCCAGCAGCTTAGATTGGGCCGCGATGGGAGGCTACACCTTC. Its protein is CASSLDWAAMGGYTF.

The CDR3 here is CASSPGLAGALSPQYF. The CDR3 coding sequence is TGTGCCAGCAGCCCGGGACTAGCGGGGGCCCTATCGCCCCAGTACTTC. This sequence joins TRBV5-4 and TRBJ2-5, with TRBD2 identical over 14 bases. With 4 bases clipped from V and 9 bases from J, the junction kept 11 bases outside the gene matches. CDR1 is SGHNT, CDR2 YYREEE, per germline (reference sequence). CDR3 size: 16 residues.

J is TRBJ2-7 and V is TRBV30; D possibly corresponds to TRBD2 (5 bases). Germline CDR1 reads GTSNPN; CDR2 reads SVGIG (reference sequence). CDR3 length: 11 amino acids. With 7 bases removed from V and 4 bases from J, the gap between germline ends came to 11 bases. The CDR3 bases are TGTGCCTCCGGAGGACTTTACGAGCAGTACTTC. Translation: CASGGLYEQYF.

V gene TRBV5-1 combines with J gene TRBJ2-1; perhaps TRBD1 as D (5 bases). V was shortened by 4 bases and J by 11 bases, with 16 bases between the two germline ends. This CDR3 is 13 amino acids long. From germline, CDR1 is SGHRS and CDR2 YFSETQ. The CDR3 DNA reads TGCGCCAGCAGCCCTAACCCCCAGGGAAAGCAGTTCTTC. Translating it yields CASSPNPQGKQFF.

V is TRBV10-2 and J is TRBJ1-5; no definite D call. The V gene lost 5 bases and the J gene lost 0 bases, with 5 bases spanning the gap. The CDR3 has 13 amino acids. Germline lookup yields CDR1 WSHSY and CDR2 SAAADI. In DNA, the CDR3 is TGCGCCAGCAGTTCAGGTAGCAATCAGCCCCAGCATTTT. It yields the protein CASSSGSNQPQHF.

V is TRBV11-2 and J is TRBJ2-6; D gene ambiguous. Germline CDR1 reads SGHAT; CDR2 reads FQNNGV. The CDR3 extends over 15 amino acids. With 2 bases removed from V and 0 bases from J, the gap between germline ends came to 5 bases. As DNA, the CDR3 is TGTGCCAGCAGCTTAACATACTCTGGGGCCAACGTCCTGACTTTC. Residues: CASSLTYSGANVLTF.

The sample holds one count of this clone. V usage is TRBV20-1 and J usage is TRBJ1-1; D ambiguous. From germline, CDR1 is DFQATT and CDR2 SNEGSKA (reference sequence). The length of the CDR3 is 10 residues. Between the trimmed V and J ends, which lost 4 bases and 8 bases, there was a span of 8 bases. The CDR3 reads CSANLMEAFF. In DNA, the CDR3 is TGCAGTGCTAATTTGATGGAAGCTTTCTTT.

The chain carries TRBV18 and TRBJ1-1; TRBD1 matches 7 bases. This CDR3 is built from 12 residues. Germline lookup yields CDR1 KGHSH and CDR2 LQKENI. After removal of 3 bases from V and 11 bases from J, the junction contained 6 bases not matched to a gene. The chain's CDR3 is CASSPDDREAFF. Here the CDR3 DNA reads TGTGCCAGCTCACCGGACGACAGGGAGGCTTTCTTT.

This sequence joins TRBV7-9 and TRBJ2-2; TRBD1 matches 7 bases. Looked up from germline, CDR1 is SEHNR and CDR2 is FQNEAQ (reference sequence). Losses at the gene ends were 5 bases for V and 3 bases for J; bases not matched to a gene: 3. The CDR3 covers 14 residues. CDR3: CASSTGADTGELFF. In DNA, the CDR3 is TGTGCCAGCAGCACAGGGGCCGACACCGGGGAGCTGTTTTTT.

The chain employs TRBV14 and TRBJ1-2; 11 bases fit TRBD1. Trimming removed 3 bases from V and 7 bases from J; junction bases left unmatched: 13. Germline CDR1 is SGHDN and CDR2 is FVKESK. This CDR3 is 17 amino acids long. The CDR3 DNA follows: TGTGCCAGCAGCCAGGCTGGACAGGGGGCCTGGTCGAGTGGCTACACCTTC. This sequence encodes CASSQAGQGAWSSGYTF.

This clone was found a few times. The chain couples TRBV6-5 to TRBJ2-3; D gene uncertain. Trimming took 5 bases from V and 2 from J, leaving 8 bases between them. Germline V gene sequence: CDR1 MNHEY, CDR2 SVGAGI. The CDR3 length is 13 residues. For the CDR3, the DNA is TGTGCCAGCAGTCTCCTGATCACAGATACGCAGTATTTT. This codes for CASSLLITDTQYF.

The chain uses TRBV29-1 and TRBJ2-5; D not resolved. Germline V gives CDR1 SQVTM, CDR2 ANQGSEA. Trimming took 7 bases from V and 5 from J, leaving 11 bases between them. There are 11 residues in the CDR3. CDR3: CSALLRETQYF. CDR3 in DNA: TGCAGCGCCCTCCTCAGGGAGACCCAGTACTTC.

This clone was found a few times. The CDR3 coding sequence is TGTGCCAGCAGCATCAACCTACAGCCCCAGCATTTT. Translated, it gives CASSINLQPQHF. V gene TRBV7-2 combines with J gene TRBJ1-5; D is ambiguous. The CDR3 sequence is 12 residues long. The V end was cut by 5 bases, the J end by 7 bases, with 9 bases between. Germline CDR1 and CDR2: SGHTA and FQGNSA.

V gene TRBV29-1 combines with J gene TRBJ2-1; 9 bases are shared with TRBD2. Unmatched junction bases numbered 8, after V lost 4 bases and J lost 7 bases. The CDR3 is made up of 14 amino acids. CDR1 is SQVTM, CDR2 ANQGSEA, per germline. CDR3 residues: CSVVRGGTTNEQFF. The DNA for the CDR3 is TGCAGCGTTGTGCGGGGGGGGACTACGAATGAGCAGTTCTTC.